Presented here are 8 T cell receptor beta chains from one specimen sequenced in a study of blood T cell repertoires in COVID-19. Repertoires were generated with immunoSEQ multiplex PCR, while TCRdb's copy carries only in-frame clones and drops some. The sample shows about 150,000 clones, approximately 87% of them seen only once. The sequenced sample was peripheral blood. Receptors originate from a man older than 75 with acute or convalescent COVID-19.

The chain is built from TRBV5-1 and TRBJ2-5, with D maybe TRBD2 (6 bases). Trimming stripped 9 bases from V and 4 bases from J, with 25 bases between. Germline values: CDR1 SGHRS, CDR2 YFSETQ. The CDR3 spans 16 residues. Here the CDR3 reads CATGPGHGGPPETQYF. In nucleotides, the CDR3 is TGCGCCACCGGACCGGGGCACGGAGGGCCGCCAGAGACCCAGTACTTC.

This chain joins TRBV28 and TRBJ1-2; D is possibly TRBD1 (6 bases). V lost 9 bases and J lost 2, with 19 bases in between. The CDR3 length is 15 residues. In germline, CDR1 is MDHEN, CDR2 SYDVKM. The CDR3 sequence: CASQRGGLRNYGYTF. CDR3 DNA sequence: TGTGCCAGTCAGAGGGGGGGGCTTCGCAACTATGGCTACACCTTC.

The rearrangement uses TRBV5-8 and TRBJ1-1; D might be TRBD1 (5 bases). Germline CDR1 and CDR2: SGHTS and YDEGEE. The CDR3 is 12 residues long. V dropped 3 bases and J dropped 3 bases, with 6 bases sitting between them. CDR3 in amino acids: CASSWGDTEAFF. CDR3 sequence (DNA): TGTGCCAGCAGCTGGGGGGACACTGAAGCTTTCTTT.

This chain links TRBV7-9 with TRBJ1-2; D gene ambiguous. CDR1 and CDR2 (germline): SEHNR, FQNEAQ (reference sequence). The CDR3 is 15 residues long. V shed 1 base and J shed 5 bases, with 14 bases lying between them. CDR3 residues: CASSLDWSQRYGYTF. CDR3 DNA sequence: TGTGCCAGCAGCTTAGATTGGAGTCAGCGGTATGGCTACACCTTC.

CDR3 DNA: TGTGCCAGCAGCTTGGGACCGCCGGGGGGGGTGAACACCGGGGAGCTGTTTTTT. It specifies CASSLGPPGGVNTGELFF. This chain joins TRBV5-6 and TRBJ2-2, with TRBD2 identical over 8 bases. Unmatched junction bases numbered 8, after V lost 0 bases and J lost 1 base. Germline V lookup: CDR1 SGHDT, CDR2 YYEEEE. The CDR3 is 18 amino acids.

This clone was recorded once. The chain has TRBV10-2 and TRBJ2-1; maybe TRBD1 (5 bases). V gave up 3 bases and J gave up 10 bases, with 10 bases separating them. Germline V lookup: CDR1 WSHSY, CDR2 SAAADI. This CDR3 is built from 12 residues. CDR3 in amino acids: CASSEPGQEQFF. CDR3 nucleotides: TGCGCCAGCAGTGAACCTGGACAAGAGCAGTTCTTC.

This chain joins TRBV27 and TRBJ2-7; the match to TRBD1 covers 9 bases. Trimming cost V 4 bases and J 2 bases; bases outside gene matches: 6. The V gene's germline CDR1 is MNHEY and CDR2 SMNVEV (reference sequence). CDR3 length equals 15 residues. The CDR3 coding sequence is TGTGCCAGCAGTTCAACAGGGGGCATCACCTACGAGCAGTACTTC. This gives the protein CASSSTGGITYEQYF.

Here the CDR3 reads CSASRSGSGETQYF. The DNA for the CDR3 is TGCAGTGCTAGTCGAAGCGGGAGCGGCGAGACCCAGTACTTC. The genes are TRBV20-1 and TRBJ2-5, with TRBD2 identical over 8 bases. The CDR3 is made up of 14 amino acids. J was trimmed by 5 bases and V by 3 bases; bases with no gene match: 8. The V gene's germline CDR1 is DFQATT and CDR2 SNEGSKA (reference sequence).